The 20 T cell receptor beta chains below were found in one sample sequenced in a study of cytomegalovirus exposure and HLA in healthy donors. In the PCR, 60 Vbeta and 13 Jbeta primers were used. TCRdb keeps only in-frame clones here, not all; method: immunoSEQ multiplex PCR. The sample lists just over 150,000 clones, approximately 78% occurring once. Sequences were obtained from PBMCs. These receptors were collected from a woman between 40 and 55 years old in good health and CMV-seronegative.

The genes are TRBV28 and TRBJ2-5; D gene unclear. Near its end, the DNA agrees better with TRBJ2-7, so the J call may be wrong. This CDR3 comprises 14 residues. Germline values: CDR1 MDHEN, CDR2 SYDVKM. CDR3 coding DNA: TGTGCCAGCAGTTTCCGAAGCTATTGCTACGAGCAGTACTTC. It codes for CASSFRSYCYEQYF.

The gene calls are TRBV28 and TRBJ1-4; D uncertain. The CDR3 is 16 amino acids. CDR1 and CDR2 (germline): MDHEN, SYDVKM. Trimming left V 3 bases short and J 4 bases short, with 15 bases between. Written as DNA, the CDR3 is TGTGCCAGCAGTTTCAGTATATTGGCATTTAATGAAAAACTGTTTTTT. Translated, it gives CASSFSILAFNEKLFF. The full variable domain, rest sourced from reference TRBV28 and TRBJ1-4, is DVKVTQSSRYLVKRTGEKVFLECVQDMDHENMFWYRQDPGLGLRLIYFSYDVKMKEKGDIPEGYSVSREKKERFSLILESASTNQTSMYLCASSFSILAFNEKLFFGSGTQLSVL.

This clone was counted between two and nine times. The chain has TRBV18 and TRBJ2-2, with unresolved D. CDR1 and CDR2 (germline): KGHSH, LQKENI. The CDR3 is made up of 13 amino acids. V was pared by 2 bases and J by 7 bases, with 8 bases between. CDR3 sequence: CASSPAAFGELFF. The DNA of the CDR3 is TGTGCCAGCTCACCAGCGGCGTTCGGGGAGCTGTTTTTT. The full variable domain, completed using reference TRBV18 and TRBJ2-2, is NAGVMQNPRHLVRRRGQEARLRCSPMKGHSHVYWYRQLPEEGLKFMVYLQKENIIDESGMPKERFSAEFPKEGPSILRIQQVVRGDSAAYFCASSPAAFGELFFGEGSRLTVL.

This chain links TRBV7-9 with TRBJ1-5; D unclear. The CDR3 totals 14 residues. The V end was cut by 3 bases, the J end by 2 bases, with 8 bases between. Germline CDR1 is SEHNR and CDR2 is FQNEAQ (reference sequence). CDR3 residues: CASSFSQGNQPQHF. CDR3 nucleotides: TGTGCCAGCAGCTTCTCTCAGGGCAATCAGCCCCAGCATTTT.

This chain joins TRBV6-6 and TRBJ1-5, with D possibly TRBD1 on 6 matching bases. The CDR3 loop spans 14 amino acids. Trimming shortened V by 6 bases and J by 7 bases, and 16 bases separated the two germline ends. Germline V gives CDR1 MNHNY, CDR2 SVGAGI (reference sequence). CDR3 in amino acids: CASSLTGKGQPQHF. The CDR3 DNA is TGTGCCAGCAGCCTTACAGGGAAGGGACAGCCCCAGCATTTT.

The CDR3 sequence: CASSPLETQETQYF. CDR3 DNA: TGTGCCAGCTCACCACTCGAGACACAAGAGACCCAGTACTTC. The chain links TRBV18 to TRBJ2-5, with D uncertain. The CDR3 consists of 14 residues. V was cut by 1 base and J by 2 bases, with 8 bases left in between. In germline, CDR1 is KGHSH, CDR2 LQKENI.

The rearrangement uses TRBV2 and TRBJ1-5; D is perhaps TRBD1 (5 bases). CDR3 length: 13 residues. Germline V gene lookup returns CDR1 SNHLY and CDR2 FYNNEI. Trimming took 6 bases from V and 1 from J, leaving 7 bases between them. The CDR3 sequence: CASRRQSNQPQHF. The CDR3 DNA is TGTGCCAGCAGAAGACAGAGCAATCAGCCCCAGCATTTT. The full variable domain, completed using reference TRBV2 and TRBJ1-5, is EPEVTQTPSHQVTQMGQEVILRCVPISNHLYFYWYRQILGQKVEFLVSFYNNEISEKSEIFDDQFSVERPDGSNFTLKIRSTKLEDSAMYFCASRRQSNQPQHFGDGTRLSIL.

This clone has a handful of counts. The V gene is TRBV6-1, the J gene TRBJ2-3; 8 bases agree with TRBD2. Germline CDR1 is MNHNS and CDR2 is SASEGT. The CDR3 totals 17 residues. V dropped 1 base and J dropped 6; count of bases not matched to a gene: 12. The CDR3 is CASSEVASGPGLDTQYF. The CDR3 nucleotides read TGTGCCAGCAGTGAAGTAGCTAGCGGGCCCGGATTGGATACGCAGTATTTT.

This chain uses TRBV10-2 with TRBJ1-5; tentatively, D is TRBD1 (5 bases). V shed 5 bases and J shed 5 bases, with 10 bases lying between them. The CDR3 runs 13 residues. Looked up from germline, CDR1 is WSHSY and CDR2 is SAAADI. CDR3 residues: CASSWTTYQPQHF. Written as DNA, the CDR3 is TGCGCCAGCAGTTGGACAACCTATCAGCCCCAGCATTTT.

The chain is built from TRBV15 and TRBJ1-2; D uncertain. Germline V CDR1 and CDR2: LNHNV, YYDKDF (reference sequence). V was cut by 6 bases and J by 3 bases, with 17 bases left in between. The CDR3 is made up of 15 amino acids. Written as DNA, the CDR3 is TGTGCCACCAGTGACCCGGCGGGTCTATACTATGGCTACACCTTC. Its translation: CATSDPAGLYYGYTF. The whole variable domain, remainder taken from reference TRBV15 and TRBJ1-2, is DAMVIQNPRYQVTQFGKPVTLSCSQTLNHNVMYWYQQKSSQAPKLLFHYYDKDFNNEADTPDNFQSRRPNTSFCFLDIRSPGLGDTAMYLCATSDPAGLYYGYTFGSGTRLTVV.

This clone showed up just a few times. The chain joins TRBV13 to TRBJ2-1; TRBD2 matches 12 bases. Per germline, CDR1 PRHDT and CDR2 FYEKMQ (reference sequence). V lost 5 bases, J lost 7 bases, and 9 bases stayed unmatched. This CDR3 region has 16 residues. The CDR3 region is CASSPLTSGGPNEQFF. The CDR3 DNA reads TGTGCCAGCAGCCCCCTGACTAGCGGGGGACCTAATGAGCAGTTCTTC.

The table lists this clone with a few counts. The J gene is TRBJ1-1, the V gene TRBV6-5; 11 positions agree with TRBD1. The germline V gene has CDR1 MNHEY and CDR2 SVGAGI. The V segment lost 5 bases and the J segment 8 bases; nucleotides outside the gene matches: 4. The CDR3 contains 13 residues. This chain's CDR3 is CASSRTGGREAFF. CDR3 nucleotides: TGTGCCAGCAGTCGGACAGGGGGCAGGGAAGCTTTCTTT.

The chain's CDR3 is CASGLAAAGGLAEQFF. The CDR3 nucleotides read TGTGCTAGTGGTTTGGCAGCAGCGGGGGGGCTGGCTGAGCAGTTCTTC. The rearrangement joins TRBV12-5 to TRBJ2-1, with 10 nucleotides matching TRBD2. The CDR3 runs 16 residues. Germline assignment: CDR1 LGHNT and CDR2 FRNRAP. Losses at the gene ends were 1 base for V and 9 bases for J; bases not matched to a gene: 9.

With regard to this clone: The same CDR3 also results from other DNA sequences found in this sample. V usage is TRBV19 and J usage is TRBJ2-7, with TRBD1 matching 8 bases. Germline CDR1 reads LNHDA; CDR2 reads SQIVND (reference sequence). Trimming took 9 bases from V and 6 from J; bases not matched to a gene: 10. The CDR3 has 13 amino acids. The CDR3 sequence is CASSQDRASEQYF. The CDR3 bases are TGTGCCAGCTCCCAGGACAGGGCAAGCGAGCAGTACTTC.

This chain joins TRBV19 and TRBJ1-3, with D possibly TRBD1 on 6 matching bases. Germline V CDR1 and CDR2: LNHDA, SQIVND (reference sequence). The CDR3 runs to 14 residues. V shed 5 bases and J shed 7 bases, with 15 bases lying between them. CDR3 sequence reads: CASSPRDTRNTIYF. The CDR3 region has the DNA TGTGCCAGTAGTCCTCGGGACACCCGGAACACCATATATTTT. The full variable domain, rest sourced from reference TRBV19 and TRBJ1-3, is DGGITQSPKYLFRKEGQNVTLSCEQNLNHDAMYWYRQDPGQGLRLIYYSQIVNDFQKGDIAEGYSVSREKKESFPLTVTSAQKNPTAFYLCASSPRDTRNTIYFGEGSWLTVV.

The gene calls are TRBV2 and TRBJ2-1; TRBD2 matches at 7 bases. The ends lost 6 bases at V and 0 bases at J; junction bases unmatched: 5. The V gene's germline CDR1 is SNHLY and CDR2 FYNNEI. CDR3 length: 15 amino acids. CDR3 nucleotides: TGTGCCAGCAGGGGGGGGTTCCTCTCCTACAATGAGCAGTTCTTC. It is translated as CASRGGFLSYNEQFF.

V usage is TRBV28 and J usage is TRBJ2-7; 12 nucleotides match TRBD1. The CDR3 totals 17 residues. J was trimmed by 2 bases and V by 2 bases; bases with no gene match: 7. CDR1 and CDR2 from the germline V gene are MDHEN and SYDVKM. DNA of the CDR3: TGTGCCAGCAGTTTAGCCGGGACAGGGGGCCGAACCTACGAGCAGTACTTC. Translation: CASSLAGTGGRTYEQYF.

This clone was seen only a few times. The V and J genes are TRBV6-1 and TRBJ1-4; D remains ambiguous. V dropped 10 bases and J dropped 0 bases, with 15 bases sitting between them. Germline loops: CDR1 MNHNS, CDR2 SASEGT. This CDR3 spans 15 amino acids. The CDR3 spells CAILTGTTTNEKLFF. CDR3 sequence (DNA): TGTGCCATCTTGACGGGAACCACAACTAATGAAAAACTGTTTTTT.

This clone was recorded only once. This chain connects TRBV11-2 to TRBJ2-7; possibly TRBD2 for D (6 bases). V lost 7 bases, J lost 4 bases, and 23 bases lay in between. Germline assignment: CDR1 SGHAT and CDR2 FQNNGV. CDR3 length equals 16 residues. Here the CDR3 reads CASTPFAGQGGYEQYF. The DNA of the CDR3 is TGTGCCAGCACCCCCTTCGCGGGGCAGGGCGGATACGAGCAGTACTTC. Variable domain in full (rest from reference TRBV11-2 and TRBJ2-7): EAGVAQSPRYKIIEKRQSVAFWCNPISGHATLYWYQQILGQGPKLLIQFQNNGVVDDSQLPKDRFSAERLKGVDSTLKIQPAKLEDSAVYLCASTPFAGQGGYEQYFGPGTRLTVT.

This chain uses TRBV10-3 with TRBJ2-3; the match to TRBD2 covers 7 bases. Germline assignment: CDR1 ENHRY and CDR2 SYGVKD. The CDR3 runs to 14 residues. The V and J ends lost 7 bases and 2 bases, in that order; junction bases with no gene match: 6. CDR3 bases: TGTGCCATCAACACGGGACTAAACACAGATACGCAGTATTTT. Amino acid sequence: CAINTGLNTDTQYF.